These 7 T cell receptor beta chains were sequenced from one sample in a study of blood T cell repertoires in COVID-19. Sequenced by immunoSEQ multiplex PCR; TCRdb stores in-frame clones only, minus some. This sample has approximately 160,000 clones, with approximately 86% found just once. The sequencing input was peripheral blood. The source is a man aged 55 to 69 with COVID-19, enrolled during active disease.

J is TRBJ1-3 and V is TRBV5-6; D gene uncertain. The CDR3 is made up of 14 amino acids. V dropped 2 bases and J dropped 0 bases, with 6 bases sitting between them. From germline, CDR1 is SGHDT and CDR2 YYEEEE. DNA for the CDR3: TGTGCCAGCAGCTTTTTTTACTCTGGAAACACCATATATTTT. Protein: CASSFFYSGNTIYF.

The chain couples TRBV19 to TRBJ1-5; perhaps TRBD1 as D (6 bases). The CDR3 consists of 14 residues. Between the trimmed V and J ends, which lost 5 bases and 4 bases, there was a span of 12 bases. Germline V lookup: CDR1 LNHDA, CDR2 SQIVND (reference sequence). Written as DNA, the CDR3 is TGTGCCAGTAGTTTTCCTACAGGGAATCAGCCCCAGCATTTT. This gives the protein CASSFPTGNQPQHF.

This chain joins TRBV5-6 and TRBJ2-1; 8 positions match TRBD2. The CDR3 runs to 16 residues. Germline lookup yields CDR1 SGHDT and CDR2 YYEEEE. J lost 9 bases, V lost 3 bases, and 14 bases had no gene match. The CDR3 region is CASSSLPGGPEIEQFF. CDR3 nucleotide sequence: TGTGCCAGCAGCTCTCTACCGGGAGGGCCTGAGATTGAGCAGTTCTTC.

This chain links TRBV9 with TRBJ1-3; D gene uncertain. The CDR3 is 14 amino acids. In germline, CDR1 is SGDLS, CDR2 YYNGEE. Trimming shortened V by 0 bases and J by 2 bases, and 6 bases separated the two germline ends. DNA of the CDR3: TGTGCCAGCAGCGTAGGAGGTACTGGAAACACCATATATTTT. It encodes CASSVGGTGNTIYF.

This clone was observed a single time. The chain employs TRBV5-4 and TRBJ1-4; D perhaps matches TRBD1 (5 bases). The V end was cut by 0 bases, the J end by 8 bases, with 5 bases between. Germline CDR1 is SGHNT and CDR2 is YYREEE (reference sequence). There are 12 residues in the CDR3. The CDR3 reads CASSLGTEKLFF. CDR3 sequence (DNA): TGTGCCAGCAGCTTGGGGACAGAAAAACTGTTTTTT.

The chain joins TRBV7-2 to TRBJ2-5; D may be TRBD2 (6 bases). From germline, CDR1 is SGHTA and CDR2 FQGNSA. V was trimmed by 3 bases and J by 2 bases, leaving 10 bases between them. CDR3 length: 14 residues. The CDR3 DNA is TGTGCCAGCAGCTTTTCAGGGACTCAAGAGACCCAGTACTTC. This encodes CASSFSGTQETQYF.

This clone was observed a few times. The chain combines TRBV7-2 with TRBJ1-4, with D hard to call. Germline V gives CDR1 SGHTA, CDR2 FQGNSA. This CDR3 has 14 residues. The germline V and J ends were trimmed by 3 bases and 7 bases, with 12 bases remaining between them. The CDR3 nucleotides read TGTGCCAGCAGCTTCTCGGGTCCTGGTGAAAAACTGTTTTTT. Amino acids: CASSFSGPGEKLFF.